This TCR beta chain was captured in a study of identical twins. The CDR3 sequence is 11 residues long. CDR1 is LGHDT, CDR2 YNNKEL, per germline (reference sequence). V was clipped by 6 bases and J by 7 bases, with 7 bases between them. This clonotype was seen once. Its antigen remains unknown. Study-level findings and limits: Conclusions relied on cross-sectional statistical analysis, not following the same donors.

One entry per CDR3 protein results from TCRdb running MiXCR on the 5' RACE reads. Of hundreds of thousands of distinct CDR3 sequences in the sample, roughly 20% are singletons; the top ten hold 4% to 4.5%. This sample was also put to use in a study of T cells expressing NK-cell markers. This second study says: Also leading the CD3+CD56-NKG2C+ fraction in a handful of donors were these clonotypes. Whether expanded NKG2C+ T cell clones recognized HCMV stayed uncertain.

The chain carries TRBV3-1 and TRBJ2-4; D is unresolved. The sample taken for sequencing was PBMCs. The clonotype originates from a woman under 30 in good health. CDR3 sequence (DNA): TGTGCCAGCAGAGGTGGGAACATTCAGTACTTC. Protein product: CASRGGNIQYF.